This T cell receptor (beta chain) was sequenced in a study of glioma-infiltrating T cells. This clonotype was seen repeatedly, ten times or more. The iRepertoire nested amplicon-rescue multiplex PCR amplified TCR alpha and beta CDR3s from RNA. Each CDR3 protein gets one entry after TCRdb re-called the multiplex PCR reads with MiXCR. In the table there are roughly 120,000 distinct CDR3 sequences, 23% of which are singletons. The CDR3 spans 13 residues. Germline V lookup: CDR1 SNHLY, CDR2 FYNNEI. V was trimmed by 4 bases and J by 5 bases, leaving 12 bases between them. The sequenced sample was glioma tissue, nonneoplastic brain tissue, or PBMCs (not recorded which). The chain combines TRBV2 with TRBJ2-7, with D perhaps matching TRBD2 (7 bases). The TCR sequence derives from a human donor with low-grade glioma or glioblastoma, undergoing nonglioma brain surgery, or in good health (not recorded which). The CDR3 region is CASSGGGLNEQYF. DNA of the CDR3: TGTGCCAGCAGTGGGGGGGGGCTCAACGAGCAGTACTTC.